This T cell receptor (beta chain) was obtained from a study of blood T cell repertoires in COVID-19. Turning to the study itself: Sites in the United States, Italy and Spain provided acute and convalescent COVID-19 samples. Sources were T cells, B-cell-depleted T cells, or PBMCs; the material itself was cDNA or gDNA.

Germline-derived CDR1 and CDR2 are MGHDK and SYGVNS. The CDR3 runs 15 residues. The V and J ends lost 2 bases and 4 bases respectively, with 14 bases between them. Study processing details: Amplification with reference gene primers provided the estimates of nucleated cell counts. Libraries were prepared by immunoSEQ multiplex PCR; TCRdb keeps only in-frame clonotypes and omits some of them. Clone size and V and J calls were adopted from that table, with D and trimming inferred from the DNA. The data hold approximately 110,000 clones, with 70% to 80% observed a single time. Sequenced material: peripheral blood. This sequence was found in a man between 65 and 79 years old with active or convalescent COVID-19. The chain uses TRBV25-1 and TRBJ1-1, with a weak D call TRBD1 (6 bases). The CDR3 protein is CASSEEGGESTEAFF. In DNA, the CDR3 is TGTGCCAGCAGTGAAGAAGGGGGTGAGAGCACTGAAGCTTTCTTT. The variable domain in full, with the rest retrieved from reference TRBV25-1 and TRBJ1-1, is EADIYQTPRYLVIGTGKKITLECSQTMGHDKMYWYQQDPGMELHLIHYSYGVNSTEKGDLSSESTVSRIRTEHFPLTLESARPSHTSQYLCASSEEGGESTEAFFGQGTRLTVV.